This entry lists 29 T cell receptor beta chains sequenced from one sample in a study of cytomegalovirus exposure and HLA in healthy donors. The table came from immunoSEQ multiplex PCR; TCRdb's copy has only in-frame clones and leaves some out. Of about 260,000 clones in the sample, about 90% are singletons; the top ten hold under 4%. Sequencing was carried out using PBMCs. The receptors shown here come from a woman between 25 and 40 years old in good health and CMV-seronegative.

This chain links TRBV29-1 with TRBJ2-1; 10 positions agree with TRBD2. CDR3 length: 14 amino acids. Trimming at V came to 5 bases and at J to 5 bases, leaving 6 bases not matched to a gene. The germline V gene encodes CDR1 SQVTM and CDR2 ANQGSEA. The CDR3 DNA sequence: TGCAGCGTTTCAAGGACTAGCGGACACAATGAGCAGTTCTTC. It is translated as CSVSRTSGHNEQFF.

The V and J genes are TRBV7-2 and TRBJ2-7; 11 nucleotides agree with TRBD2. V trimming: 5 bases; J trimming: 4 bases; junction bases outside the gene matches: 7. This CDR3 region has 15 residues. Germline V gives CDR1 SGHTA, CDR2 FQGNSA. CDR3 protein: CASSLRIAGGYEQYF. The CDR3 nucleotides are TGTGCCAGCAGCCTACGAATAGCGGGAGGGTACGAGCAGTACTTC. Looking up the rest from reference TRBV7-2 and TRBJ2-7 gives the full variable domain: GAGVSQSPSNKVTEKGKDVELRCDPISGHTALYWYRQSLGQGLEFLIYFQGNSAPDKSGLPSDRFSAERTGGSVSTLTIQRTQQEDSAVYLCASSLRIAGGYEQYFGPGTRLTVT.

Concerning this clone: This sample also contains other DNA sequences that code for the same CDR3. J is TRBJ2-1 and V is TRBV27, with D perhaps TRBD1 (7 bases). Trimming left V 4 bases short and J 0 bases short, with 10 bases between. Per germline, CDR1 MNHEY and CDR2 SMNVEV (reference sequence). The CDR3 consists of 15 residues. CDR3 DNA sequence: TGTGCCAGCAGTTCAGGGGGGAGCTCCTACAATGAGCAGTTCTTC. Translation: CASSSGGSSYNEQFF.

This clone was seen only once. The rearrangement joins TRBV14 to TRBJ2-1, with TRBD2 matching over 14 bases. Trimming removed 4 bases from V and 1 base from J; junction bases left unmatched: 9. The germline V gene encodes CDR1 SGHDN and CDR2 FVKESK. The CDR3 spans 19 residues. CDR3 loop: CASSRVAGTSGGSYNEQFF. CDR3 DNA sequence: TGTGCCAGCAGCCGAGTAGCCGGGACTAGCGGGGGATCCTACAATGAGCAGTTCTTC.

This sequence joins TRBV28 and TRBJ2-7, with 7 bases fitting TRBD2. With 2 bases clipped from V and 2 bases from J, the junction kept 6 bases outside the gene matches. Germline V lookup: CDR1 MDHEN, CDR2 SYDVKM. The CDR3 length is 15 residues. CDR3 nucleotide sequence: TGTGCCAGCAGTTTAGGGAGGGGCCCAGCCTACGAGCAGTACTTC. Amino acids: CASSLGRGPAYEQYF. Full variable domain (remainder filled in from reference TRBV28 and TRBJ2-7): DVKVTQSSRYLVKRTGEKVFLECVQDMDHENMFWYRQDPGLGLRLIYFSYDVKMKEKGDIPEGYSVSREKKERFSLILESASTNQTSMYLCASSLGRGPAYEQYFGPGTRLTVT.

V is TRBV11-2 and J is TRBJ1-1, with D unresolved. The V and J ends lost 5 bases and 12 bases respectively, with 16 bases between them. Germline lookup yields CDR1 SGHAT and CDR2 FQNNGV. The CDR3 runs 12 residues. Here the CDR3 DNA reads TGTGCCAGCAGCGTTGCCGAGTCGTTATCTTTCTTT. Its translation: CASSVAESLSFF.

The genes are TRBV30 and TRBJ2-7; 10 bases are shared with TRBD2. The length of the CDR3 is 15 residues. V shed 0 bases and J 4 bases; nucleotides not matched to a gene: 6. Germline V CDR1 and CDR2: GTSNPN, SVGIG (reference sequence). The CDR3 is CAWSVLASGSYEQYF. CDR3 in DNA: TGTGCCTGGAGTGTACTGGCTAGCGGGAGTTACGAGCAGTACTTC.

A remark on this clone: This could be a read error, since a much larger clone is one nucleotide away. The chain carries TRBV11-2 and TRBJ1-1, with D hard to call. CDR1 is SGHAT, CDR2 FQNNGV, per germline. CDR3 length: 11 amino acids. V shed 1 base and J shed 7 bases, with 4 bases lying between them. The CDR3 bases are TGTGCCAGCAGCTTAGGAGGTGAAGCTTTCTTT. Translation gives CASSLGGEAFF.

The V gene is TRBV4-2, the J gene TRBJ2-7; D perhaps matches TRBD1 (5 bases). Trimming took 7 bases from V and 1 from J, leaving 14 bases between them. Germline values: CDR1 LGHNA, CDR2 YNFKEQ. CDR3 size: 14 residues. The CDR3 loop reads CASTSTGSSYEQYF. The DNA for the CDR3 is TGTGCCAGCACCTCCACAGGTTCTTCCTACGAGCAGTACTTC.

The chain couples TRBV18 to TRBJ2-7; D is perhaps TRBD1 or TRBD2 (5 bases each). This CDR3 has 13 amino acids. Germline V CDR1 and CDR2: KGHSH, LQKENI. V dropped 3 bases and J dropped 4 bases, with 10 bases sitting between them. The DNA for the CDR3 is TGTGCCAGCTCACCCTGGGACGAATACGAGCAGTACTTC. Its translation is CASSPWDEYEQYF.

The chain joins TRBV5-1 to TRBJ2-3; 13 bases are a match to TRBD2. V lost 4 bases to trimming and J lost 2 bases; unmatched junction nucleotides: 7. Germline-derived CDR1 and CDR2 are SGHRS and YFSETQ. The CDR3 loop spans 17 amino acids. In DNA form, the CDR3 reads TGCGCCAGCAGCGAGGGACTAGCGGGGACCCCCACAGATACGCAGTATTTT. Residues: CASSEGLAGTPTDTQYF.

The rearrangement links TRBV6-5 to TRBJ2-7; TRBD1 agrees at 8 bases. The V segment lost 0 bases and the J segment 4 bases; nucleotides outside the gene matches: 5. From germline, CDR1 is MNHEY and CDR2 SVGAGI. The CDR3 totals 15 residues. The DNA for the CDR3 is TGTGCCAGCAGTTACTCAAACCAGGGGGCTTACGAGCAGTACTTC. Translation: CASSYSNQGAYEQYF.

The CDR3 DNA sequence: TGTGCCAGCAGTTACTCAGGGAGTGGCACAGATACGCAGTATTTT. Amino acid sequence: CASSYSGSGTDTQYF. The chain employs TRBV6-5 and TRBJ2-3; possibly TRBD2 for D (5 bases). CDR3 size: 15 residues. Germline loops: CDR1 MNHEY, CDR2 SVGAGI. Trimming took off 0 bases at V and 1 base at J, with 8 bases between the two ends.

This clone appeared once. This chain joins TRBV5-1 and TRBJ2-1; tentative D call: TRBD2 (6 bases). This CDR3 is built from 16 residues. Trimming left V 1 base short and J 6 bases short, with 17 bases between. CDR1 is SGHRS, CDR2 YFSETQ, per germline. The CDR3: CASSLSTLTRVNEQFF. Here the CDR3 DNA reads TGCGCCAGCAGCTTGAGTACCTTGACTAGGGTCAATGAGCAGTTCTTC.

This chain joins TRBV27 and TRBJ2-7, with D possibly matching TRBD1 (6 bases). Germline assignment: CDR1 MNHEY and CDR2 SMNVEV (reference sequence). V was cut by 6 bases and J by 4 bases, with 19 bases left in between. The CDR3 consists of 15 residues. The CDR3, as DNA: TGTGCCAGCAGAACTCTCAGGGGAGTGACTTACGAGCAGTACTTC. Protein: CASRTLRGVTYEQYF.

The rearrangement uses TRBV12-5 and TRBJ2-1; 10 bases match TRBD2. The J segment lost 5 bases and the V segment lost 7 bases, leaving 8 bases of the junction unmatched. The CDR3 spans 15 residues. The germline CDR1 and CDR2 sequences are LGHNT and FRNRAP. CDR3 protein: CASALGLAEDNEQFF. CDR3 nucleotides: TGTGCTAGTGCCCTCGGACTAGCGGAGGACAATGAGCAGTTCTTC.

The CDR3: CARRCEKLFF. As DNA, the CDR3 is TGTGCCAGAAGGTGTGAAAAACTGTTTTTT. The chain has TRBV27 and TRBJ1-4, with D hard to call. V was cut by 9 bases and J by 7 bases, with 6 bases left in between. The CDR3 extends over 10 amino acids. CDR1 is MNHEY and CDR2 is SMNVEV in the germline V gene (reference sequence). The full variable domain, completed using reference TRBV27 and TRBJ1-4, is EAQVTQNPRYLITVTGKKLTVTCSQNMNHEYMSWYRQDPGLGLRQIYYSMNVEVTDKGDVPEGYKVSRKEKRNFPLILESPSPNQTSLYFCARRCEKLFFGSGTQLSVL.

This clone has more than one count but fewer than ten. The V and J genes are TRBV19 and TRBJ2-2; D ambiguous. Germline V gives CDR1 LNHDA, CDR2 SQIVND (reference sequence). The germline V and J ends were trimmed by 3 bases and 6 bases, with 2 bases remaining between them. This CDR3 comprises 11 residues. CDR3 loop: CASSISGELFF. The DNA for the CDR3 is TGTGCCAGTAGTATCTCCGGGGAGCTGTTTTTT.

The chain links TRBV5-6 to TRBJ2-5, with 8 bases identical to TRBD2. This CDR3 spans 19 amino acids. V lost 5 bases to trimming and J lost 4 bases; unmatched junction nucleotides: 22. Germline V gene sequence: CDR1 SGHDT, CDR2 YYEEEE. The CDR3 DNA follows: TGTGCCAGCAGAAACTGGATTAGCGTGGACCAGCGGGAGCGAGAGACCCAGTACTTC. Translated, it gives CASRNWISVDQRERETQYF.

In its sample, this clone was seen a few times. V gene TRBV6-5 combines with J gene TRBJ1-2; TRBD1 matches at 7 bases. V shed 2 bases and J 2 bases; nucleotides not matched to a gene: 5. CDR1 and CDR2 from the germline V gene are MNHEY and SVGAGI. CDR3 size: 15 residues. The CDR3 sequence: CASSYRGRRNYGYTF. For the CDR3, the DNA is TGTGCCAGCAGTTACAGGGGGCGCAGAAACTATGGCTACACCTTC.

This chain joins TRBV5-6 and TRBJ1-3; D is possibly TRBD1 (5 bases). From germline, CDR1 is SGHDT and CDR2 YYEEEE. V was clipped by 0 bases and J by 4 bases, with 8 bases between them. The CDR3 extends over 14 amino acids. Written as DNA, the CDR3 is TGTGCCAGCAGCTTGGTAGGGGCGGGAAACACCATATATTTT. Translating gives CASSLVGAGNTIYF. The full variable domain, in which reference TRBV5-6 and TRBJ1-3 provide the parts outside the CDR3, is DAGVTQSPTHLIKTRGQQVTLRCSPKSGHDTVSWYQQALGQGPQFIFQYYEEEERQRGNFPDRFSGHQFPNYSSELNVNALLLGDSALYLCASSLVGAGNTIYFGEGSWLTVV.

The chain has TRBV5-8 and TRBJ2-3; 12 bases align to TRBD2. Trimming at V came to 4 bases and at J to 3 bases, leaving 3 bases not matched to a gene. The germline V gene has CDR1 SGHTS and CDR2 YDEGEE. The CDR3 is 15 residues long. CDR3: CASSPGTSGTDTQYF. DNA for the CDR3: TGTGCCAGCAGCCCGGGGACTAGCGGGACAGATACGCAGTATTTT. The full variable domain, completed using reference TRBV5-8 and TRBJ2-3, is EAGVTQSPTHLIKTRGQQATLRCSPISGHTSVYWYQQALGLGLQFLLWYDEGEERNRGNFPPRFSGRQFPNYSSELNVNALELEDSALYLCASSPGTSGTDTQYFGPGTRLTVL.

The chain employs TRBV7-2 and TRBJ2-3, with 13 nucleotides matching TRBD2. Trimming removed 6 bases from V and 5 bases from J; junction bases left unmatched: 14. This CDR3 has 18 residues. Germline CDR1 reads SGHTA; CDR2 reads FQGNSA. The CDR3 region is CASSLDLGLAGVGDTQYF. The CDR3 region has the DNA TGTGCCAGCAGTCTAGACCTTGGACTAGCGGGAGTGGGAGATACGCAGTATTTT.

The CDR3 region has the DNA TGCGCCAGCAGCTTGGCCGGGACAGGGGTTTACAATGAGCAGTTCTTC. Translation: CASSLAGTGVYNEQFF. V is TRBV5-1 and J is TRBJ2-1, with 10 bases matching TRBD1. Germline loops: CDR1 SGHRS, CDR2 YFSETQ. The CDR3 runs 16 residues. V lost 0 bases to trimming and J lost 4 bases; unmatched junction nucleotides: 4.

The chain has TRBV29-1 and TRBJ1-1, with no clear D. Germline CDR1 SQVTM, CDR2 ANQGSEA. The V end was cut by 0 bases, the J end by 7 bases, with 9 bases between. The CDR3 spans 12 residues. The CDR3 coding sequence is TGCAGCGTTGAAGATAATCGGGGTGAAGCTTTCTTT. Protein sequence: CSVEDNRGEAFF.

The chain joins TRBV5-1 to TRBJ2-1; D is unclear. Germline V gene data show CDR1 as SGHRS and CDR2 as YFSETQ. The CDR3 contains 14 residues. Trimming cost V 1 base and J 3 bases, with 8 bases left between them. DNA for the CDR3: TGCGCCAGCAGCTTGTTGGGAAACTACAATGAGCAGTTCTTC. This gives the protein CASSLLGNYNEQFF.

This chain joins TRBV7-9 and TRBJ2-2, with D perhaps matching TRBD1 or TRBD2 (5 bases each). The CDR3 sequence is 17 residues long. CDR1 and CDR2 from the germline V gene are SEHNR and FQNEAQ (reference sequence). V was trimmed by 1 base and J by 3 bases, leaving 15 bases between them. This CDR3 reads CASSLERFGAHTGELFF. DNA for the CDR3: TGTGCCAGCAGCTTAGAGAGGTTCGGGGCCCACACCGGGGAGCTGTTTTTT.

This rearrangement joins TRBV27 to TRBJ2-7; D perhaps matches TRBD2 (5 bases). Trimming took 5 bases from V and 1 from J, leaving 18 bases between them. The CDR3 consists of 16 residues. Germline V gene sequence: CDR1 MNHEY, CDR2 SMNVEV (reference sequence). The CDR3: CASSPGRGRASYEQYF. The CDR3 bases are TGTGCCAGCAGTCCAGGCCGGGGTCGTGCTTCCTACGAGCAGTACTTC.

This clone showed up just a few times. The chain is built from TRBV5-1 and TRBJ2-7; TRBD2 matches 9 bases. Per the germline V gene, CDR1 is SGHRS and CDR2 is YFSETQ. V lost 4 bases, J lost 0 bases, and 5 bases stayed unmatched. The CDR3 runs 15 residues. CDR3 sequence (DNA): TGCGCCAGCAGCGTGACTAGCGGAAGCTCCTACGAGCAGTACTTC. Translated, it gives CASSVTSGSSYEQYF.